This passage covers 27 T cell receptor beta chains from one sample sequenced in a study of T cells in Graves' hyperthyroidism and ophthalmopathy. Amplified regions were TCR beta CDR3 sequences from RNA transcripts. A first-round RT-PCR of the TCR CDR3 used the HTBI primer set. TCRdb recomputed calls from the multiplex PCR reads with MiXCR, one row per CDR3 protein. Seen here are 300,000 or so distinct CDR3 sequences, 16% observed once, and the top ten hold approximately 35%. Material for sequencing was blood. The receptors originated from a man younger than 40 with Graves' hyperthyroidism.

This clonotype was detected ten times or more. The V gene is TRBV7-2, the J gene TRBJ2-3, with 12 bases identical to TRBD2. The CDR3 sequence is 18 residues long. Germline V lookup: CDR1 SGHTA, CDR2 FQGNSA. With 1 base clipped from V and 2 bases from J, the junction kept 7 bases outside the gene matches. The CDR3 spells CASSLEIRTSGATDTQYF. CDR3 in DNA: TGTGCCAGCAGCTTAGAGATTCGGACTAGCGGGGCCACAGATACGCAGTATTTT.

This clonotype has a handful of counts. The CDR3 here is CASSPWATQETQYF. The DNA of the CDR3 is TGCGCCAGCAGCCCATGGGCGACACAAGAGACCCAGTACTTC. This chain connects TRBV4-1 to TRBJ2-5; no clear D gene. In germline, CDR1 is MGHRA, CDR2 YSYEKL. The CDR3 runs 14 residues. Trimming removed 4 bases at V and 2 bases at J, with 11 bases between.

This clonotype was detected ten times or more. The chain has TRBV20-1 and TRBJ1-2; weak D call: TRBD1 (5 bases). V lost 6 bases and J lost 4, with 12 bases in between. This CDR3 contains 12 residues. CDR1 and CDR2 (germline): DFQATT, SNEGSKA (reference sequence). The DNA for the CDR3 is TGCAGTGCAGGAGGGACGAGCTATGGCTACACCTTC. Residues: CSAGGTSYGYTF.

In this sample, this clonotype turned up many times. This sequence joins TRBV12-3 or TRBV12-4 and TRBJ2-1; D is tentatively TRBD1 or TRBD2 (5 bases each). The CDR3 consists of 14 residues. V lost 3 bases and J lost 4, with 10 bases in between. CDR3 loop: CASSFRGVYNEQFF. Here the CDR3 DNA reads TGTGCCAGCAGTTTTAGAGGGGTATACAATGAGCAGTTCTTC.

A few counts support this clonotype. The rearrangement uses TRBV4-2 and TRBJ1-4, with D possibly TRBD1 on 5 matching bases. Germline CDR1 reads LGHNA; CDR2 reads YNFKEQ. The CDR3 has 13 amino acids. V gave up 4 bases and J gave up 10 bases, with 13 bases separating them. CDR3 DNA sequence: TGTGCCAGCAGCCTCCAGAATGGGGGAAAACTGTTTTTT. This translates into CASSLQNGGKLFF.

The chain recombines TRBV2 with TRBJ1-5, with D perhaps matching TRBD1 (6 bases). The CDR3 length is 17 residues. Germline assignment: CDR1 SNHLY and CDR2 FYNNEI. V dropped 9 bases and J dropped 4 bases, with 25 bases sitting between them. The CDR3 DNA reads TGTGCCAGACCACTAGGTCAGGGGCCTACTAGAAATCAGCCCCAGCATTTT. Amino acids: CARPLGQGPTRNQPQHF.

Only a few counts were recorded for this clonotype. The J gene is TRBJ2-2, the V gene TRBV4-2, with a possible D match to TRBD1 (5 bases). The length of the CDR3 is 16 residues. Per the germline V gene, CDR1 is LGHNA and CDR2 is YNFKEQ. The V gene lost 2 bases and the J gene lost 7 bases, with 17 bases spanning the gap. The DNA for the CDR3 is TGTGCCAGCAGCCAAACGTTTCCCCTCCAGGGCGGGGAGCTGTTTTTT. This encodes CASSQTFPLQGGELFF.

The chain links TRBV7-9 to TRBJ1-2, with 9 bases lining up with TRBD1. V lost 11 bases to trimming and J lost 4 bases; unmatched junction nucleotides: 17. The CDR3 loop spans 16 amino acids. Germline values: CDR1 SEHNR, CDR2 FQNEAQ (reference sequence). CDR3 loop: CAGTDITGGVFYGYTF. CDR3 sequence (DNA): TGTGCCGGCACGGATATTACAGGGGGCGTGTTCTATGGCTACACCTTC.

There are a few counts of this clonotype. This chain uses TRBV12-3 or TRBV12-4 with TRBJ1-3; tentatively, D is TRBD1 (5 bases). Trimming removed 5 bases at V and 1 base at J, with 9 bases between. CDR3 length equals 14 residues. CDR3 nucleotide sequence: TGTGCCAGCAGTGTCGAGGGGTCTGGAAACACCATATATTTT. This sequence encodes CASSVEGSGNTIYF.

This clonotype has a count of ten or more. V is TRBV2 and J is TRBJ1-2; D is possibly TRBD1 (5 bases). There are 13 residues in the CDR3. V gave up 6 bases and J gave up 5 bases, with 13 bases separating them. Germline assignment: CDR1 SNHLY and CDR2 FYNNEI. The chain's CDR3 is CASSSGGSYGYTF. Here the CDR3 DNA reads TGTGCCAGCAGCTCGGGGGGATCGTATGGCTACACCTTC.

The chain recombines TRBV28 with TRBJ2-7, with TRBD1 matching over 12 bases. CDR1 and CDR2 from the germline V gene are MDHEN and SYDVKM. V lost 6 bases and J lost 7; bases outside the gene matches: 10. The CDR3 is made up of 15 amino acids. In DNA, the CDR3 is TGTGCCAGCAGGACCGGGACAGGGGGCGCGGAGGAGCAGTACTTC. Translating it yields CASRTGTGGAEEQYF.

This clonotype came up many times. This chain connects TRBV29-1 to TRBJ2-3, with 11 bases fitting TRBD2. The CDR3 is 14 residues long. CDR1 and CDR2 (germline): SQVTM, ANQGSEA. V dropped 4 bases and J dropped 2; count of bases not matched to a gene: 2. CDR3 sequence reads: CSVGLAGITDTQYF. Here the CDR3 DNA reads TGCAGCGTTGGACTAGCGGGGATCACAGATACGCAGTATTTT.

This clonotype was found many times. The chain uses TRBV7-9 and TRBJ2-5, with D possibly matching TRBD1 (5 bases). CDR1 is SEHNR, CDR2 FQNEAQ, per germline (reference sequence). This CDR3 is built from 13 residues. Trimming shortened V by 5 bases and J by 5 bases, and 12 bases separated the two germline ends. CDR3 loop: CASSLGQRETQYF. The CDR3 DNA sequence: TGTGCCAGCAGCCTTGGACAACGGGAGACCCAGTACTTC.

The sample holds many counts of this clonotype. The chain carries TRBV2 and TRBJ1-2; D gene unclear. Looked up from germline, CDR1 is SNHLY and CDR2 is FYNNEI. The CDR3 spans 9 residues. V shed 7 bases and J shed 8 bases, with 5 bases lying between them. The DNA of the CDR3 is TGTGCCAGCACCGGGGGCTACACCTTC. It specifies CASTGGYTF. Full variable domain (missing parts from reference TRBV2 and TRBJ1-2): EPEVTQTPSHQVTQMGQEVILRCVPISNHLYFYWYRQILGQKVEFLVSFYNNEISEKSEIFDDQFSVERPDGSNFTLKIRSTKLEDSAMYFCASTGGYTFGSGTRLTVV.

There are many counts of this clonotype. The chain employs TRBV11-2 and TRBJ2-7; 7 nucleotides agree with TRBD2. The CDR3 totals 16 residues. J gave up 4 bases and V 3 bases, and 12 bases lay outside the gene matches. Per germline, CDR1 SGHAT and CDR2 FQNNGV. CDR3 amino acids: CASSFGRREWAYEQYF. The CDR3 DNA reads as TGTGCCAGCAGCTTCGGAAGGCGGGAGTGGGCGTACGAGCAGTACTTC.

This clonotype was seen repeatedly, ten times or more. The V and J genes are TRBV11-1 and TRBJ2-1; the match to TRBD2 covers 7 bases. V trimming: 5 bases; J trimming: 4 bases; junction bases outside the gene matches: 11. This CDR3 region has 16 residues. The germline gives CDR1 SGHAT, CDR2 FQDESV (reference sequence). Here the CDR3 DNA reads TGTGCCAGCAGCCTACGCCTAGCGGCCATATACAATGAGCAGTTCTTC. This codes for CASSLRLAAIYNEQFF.

This clonotype has ten or more counts. This chain links TRBV7-2 with TRBJ2-3; D gene unclear. CDR1 is SGHTA, CDR2 FQGNSA, per germline. The CDR3 is made up of 15 amino acids. Trimming pared 2 bases from V and 1 base from J, leaving 10 bases between. CDR3 amino acids: CASSLNRAGTDTQYF. The CDR3 DNA reads as TGTGCCAGCAGCTTAAACCGTGCTGGCACAGATACGCAGTATTTT.

This chain joins TRBV10-1 and TRBJ2-5; 7 bases line up with TRBD1. This CDR3 contains 15 residues. The ends lost 2 bases at V and 2 bases at J; junction bases unmatched: 5. Germline V gene sequence: CDR1 WNHNN, CDR2 SYGVQD (reference sequence). The CDR3 nucleotides are TGCGCCAGCAGTGAGGGGGACAGTGGACAAGAGACCCAGTACTTC. Translated, it gives CASSEGDSGQETQYF.

This clonotype was observed at least ten times. The chain links TRBV12-3 or TRBV12-4 to TRBJ1-5; D is undetermined. Trimming removed 3 bases at V and 9 bases at J, with 15 bases between. This CDR3 has 14 residues. CDR3 sequence reads: CASSLVEELGPQHF. The CDR3 nucleotides read TGTGCCAGCAGTTTGGTGGAAGAGCTAGGGCCCCAGCATTTT.

V usage is TRBV15 and J usage is TRBJ1-2, with 9 bases fitting TRBD1. The trim removed 6 bases at V and 4 bases at J, leaving 9 bases unmatched. Germline V CDR1 and CDR2: LNHNV, YYDKDF (reference sequence). The CDR3 is 15 residues long. CDR3 sequence reads: CATRPGTGFGYGYTF. Written as DNA, the CDR3 is TGTGCCACCAGACCTGGGACAGGGTTCGGCTATGGCTACACCTTC.

This clonotype showed up just a few times. J is TRBJ2-7 and V is TRBV20-1; D is ambiguous. Trimming cost V 0 bases and J 0 bases, with 6 bases left between them. CDR3 length: 13 residues. CDR1 DFQATT and CDR2 SNEGSKA come from the germline V gene (reference sequence). The CDR3 here is CSAREDRSYEQYF. CDR3 nucleotide sequence: TGCAGTGCTAGAGAGGATCGCTCCTACGAGCAGTACTTC.

This clonotype was seen many times. V gene TRBV18 combines with J gene TRBJ2-7, with D perhaps given as TRBD1 or TRBD2 (6 bases each). Deletions cut 3 bases from V and 4 bases from J, with 16 bases between. The germline gives CDR1 KGHSH, CDR2 LQKENI. The CDR3 length is 15 residues. The CDR3 DNA sequence: TGTGCCAGCTCACCCTATTCAGGGGCGGGATACGAGCAGTACTTC. Its protein product is CASSPYSGAGYEQYF.

The chain joins TRBV29-1 to TRBJ1-1; unclear D gene. The germline V gene has CDR1 SQVTM and CDR2 ANQGSEA. Trimming took off 1 base at V and 4 bases at J, with 13 bases between the two ends. The CDR3 spans 14 residues. CDR3 region: CSVEGPGSGTEAFF. CDR3 in DNA: TGCAGCGTTGAAGGTCCGGGAAGTGGCACTGAAGCTTTCTTT.

This clonotype was found many times. The chain uses TRBV20-1 and TRBJ1-1, with D hard to call. Trimming shortened V by 4 bases and J by 1 base, and 13 bases separated the two germline ends. The CDR3 contains 14 residues. In germline, CDR1 is DFQATT, CDR2 SNEGSKA (reference sequence). This chain's CDR3 is CSAIPFVPNTEAFF. The CDR3 region has the DNA TGCAGTGCTATCCCGTTCGTACCGAACACTGAAGCTTTCTTT.

In its sample, this clonotype was seen many times. The chain recombines TRBV2 with TRBJ1-5; a possible D gene is TRBD1 (5 bases). The V gene's germline CDR1 is SNHLY and CDR2 FYNNEI. This CDR3 has 16 amino acids. Here the CDR3 reads CATTAPGLNSNQPQHF. The CDR3 DNA is TGTGCGACGACAGCCCCGGGCCTTAATAGCAATCAGCCCCAGCATTTT.

This clonotype has just a few counts. V and J are TRBV6-1 and TRBJ2-3, with 8 bases aligning to TRBD2. The length of the CDR3 is 14 residues. The V gene's germline CDR1 is MNHNS and CDR2 SASEGT. V was clipped by 7 bases and J by 5 bases; unmatched bases: 8. CDR3 protein: CASTGLAWLDTQYF. As DNA, the CDR3 is TGTGCCAGCACCGGACTAGCTTGGTTAGATACGCAGTATTTT.

The chain carries TRBV6-4 and TRBJ2-3; 8 positions agree with TRBD1. There are 13 residues in the CDR3. Germline V gives CDR1 MRHNA, CDR2 SNTAGT. V gave up 8 bases and J gave up 6 bases; unmatched junction bases: 7. The CDR3 protein is CASGSGGWDTQYF. The CDR3 nucleotides read TGTGCCAGCGGTTCAGGGGGCTGGGATACGCAGTATTTT.